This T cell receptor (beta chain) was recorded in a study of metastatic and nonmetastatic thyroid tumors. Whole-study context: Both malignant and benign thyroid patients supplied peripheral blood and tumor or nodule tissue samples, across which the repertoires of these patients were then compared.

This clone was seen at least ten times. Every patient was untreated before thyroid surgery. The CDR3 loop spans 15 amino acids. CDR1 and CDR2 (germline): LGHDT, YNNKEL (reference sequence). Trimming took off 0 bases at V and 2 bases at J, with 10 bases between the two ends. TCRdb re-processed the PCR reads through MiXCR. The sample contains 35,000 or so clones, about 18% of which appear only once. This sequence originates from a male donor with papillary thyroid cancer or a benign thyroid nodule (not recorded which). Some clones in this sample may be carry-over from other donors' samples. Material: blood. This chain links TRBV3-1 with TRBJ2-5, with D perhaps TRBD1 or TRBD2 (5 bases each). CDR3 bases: TGTGCCAGCAGCCAAGATCCGGGGCCGCAAGAGACCCAGTACTTC. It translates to CASSQDPGPQETQYF.